This TCR beta chain appears in the sequencing data of a study of T cells in Graves' hyperthyroidism and ophthalmopathy. Study observations and caveats: By a 13 V-J model, ophthalmopathy was set apart from stable hyperthyroidism.

Any patient presenting with uncontrolled infection, other autoimmune disease, pregnancy or lactation was left out. Researchers amplified the TCR beta CDR3 regions from RNA transcripts. The primer set for the first-round RT-PCR of the TCR CDR3 was HTBI. Via MiXCR, TCRdb re-called the multiplex PCR reads, giving one row per CDR3 protein. The sample includes some 350,000 distinct CDR3 sequences, roughly an eighth of them seen just once. Germline CDR1 and CDR2: WSHSY and SAAADI. The V and J ends lost 4 bases and 6 bases respectively, with 15 bases between them. This CDR3 contains 14 residues. This clonotype was observed a handful of times. Its matching antigen is unknown.

The rearrangement links TRBV10-2 to TRBJ1-2; the D is unclear. Specimen: blood. This TCR was recovered from a woman aged 40 to 50 with Graves' ophthalmopathy. CDR3 sequence reads: CASSGPFEKHGYTF. The CDR3 DNA reads TGCGCCAGCAGTGGACCCTTCGAGAAGCATGGCTACACCTTC.